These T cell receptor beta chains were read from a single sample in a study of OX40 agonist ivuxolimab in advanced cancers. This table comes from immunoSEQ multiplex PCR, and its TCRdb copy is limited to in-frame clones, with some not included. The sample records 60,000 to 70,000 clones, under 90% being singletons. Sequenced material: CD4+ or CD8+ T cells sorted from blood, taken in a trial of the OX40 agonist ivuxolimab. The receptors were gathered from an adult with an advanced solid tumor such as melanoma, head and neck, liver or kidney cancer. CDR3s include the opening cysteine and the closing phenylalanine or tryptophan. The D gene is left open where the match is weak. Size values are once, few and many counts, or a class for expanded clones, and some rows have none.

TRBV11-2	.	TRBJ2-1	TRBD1	TGTGCCAGCAGCAGGAGACAGGGGCGATACTCCTACAATGAGCAGTTCTTC	CASSRRQGRYSYNEQFF
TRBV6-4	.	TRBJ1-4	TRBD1	TGTGCCAGCAGCGAGGACAGGGTCAGAGAAAAACTGTTTTTT	CASSEDRVREKLFF
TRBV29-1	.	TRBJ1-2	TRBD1	TGCAGCGTTGAAGGGACAGGGTTATATGGCTACACCTTC	CSVEGTGLYGYTF
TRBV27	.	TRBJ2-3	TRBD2	TGTGCCAGCAGTTTATACCCTCCCCGACTAGCGGATCACACAGATACGCAGTATTTT	CASSLYPPRLADHTDTQYF
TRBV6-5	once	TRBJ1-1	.	TGTGCCAGCAGTTACTCGCGCGGGTCTGAAGCTTTCTTT	CASSYSRGSEAFF
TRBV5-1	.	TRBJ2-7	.	TGCGCCAGCAGCTTGGACGGGTACGAGCAGTACTTC	CASSLDGYEQYF
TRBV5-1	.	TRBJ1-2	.	TGCGCCAGCAGCTTGGAGGGGCTCGACTATGGCTACACCTTC	CASSLEGLDYGYTF
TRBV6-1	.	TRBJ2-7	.	TGTGCCAGCAGTGGGATCGGGCCCCGGGACTCCTACGAGCAGTACTTC	CASSGIGPRDSYEQYF
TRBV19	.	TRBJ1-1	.	TGTGCCAGTATGAGGGGCAGGGCGAACACTGAAGCTTTCTTT	CASMRGRANTEAFF
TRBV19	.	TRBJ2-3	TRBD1	TGTGCCAGTAGTTCGACAGGGGTGACGAGAGATACGCAGTATTTT	CASSSTGVTRDTQYF
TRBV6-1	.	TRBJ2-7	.	TGTGCCAGCCAGACAGTCTACGAGCAGTACTTC	CASQTVYEQYF
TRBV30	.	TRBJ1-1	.	TGTGCCTGGAGCAAAAGGGGGAGGGTGAACACTGAAGCTTTCTTT	CAWSKRGRVNTEAFF
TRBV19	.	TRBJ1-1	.	TGTGCCAGTAGTATGTGGCAGGGCAGCGGTTTGACTGAAGCTTTCTTT	CASSMWQGSGLTEAFF
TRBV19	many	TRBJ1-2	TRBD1	TGTGCCAGGACAGGGGGCTTCGGCTACACCTTC	CARTGGFGYTF
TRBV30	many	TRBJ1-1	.	TGTGCCTGGGTCCCGGGACACACTGAAGCTTTCTTT	CAWVPGHTEAFF
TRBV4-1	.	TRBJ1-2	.	TGCGCCAGCAGCCATGAGGGGGGGTCCTACACCTTC	CASSHEGGSYTF
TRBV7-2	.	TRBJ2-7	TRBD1	TGTGCCAGCACCTTAGACAGGGGCCTAACCTACGAGCAGTACTTC	CASTLDRGLTYEQYF
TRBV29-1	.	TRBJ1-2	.	TGCAGCGTTGAAAGTCTAGACCGTACTAACTATGGCTACACCTTC	CSVESLDRTNYGYTF
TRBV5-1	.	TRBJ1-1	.	TGCGCCAGCAGCTTGGTCGGAGGGGAAACTGAAGCTTTCTTT	CASSLVGGETEAFF
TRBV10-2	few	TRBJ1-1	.	TGCGCCAGCAGTGAGAAGGATAACACTGAAGCTTTCTTT	CASSEKDNTEAFF
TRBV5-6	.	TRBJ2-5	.	TGTGCCAGCAGCTACCCAGCGGGCTGGGCCGAGGAGACCCAGTACTTC	CASSYPAGWAEETQYF
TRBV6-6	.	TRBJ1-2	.	TGTGCCAGCAGTACCACCGAGGGAGGCTATGGCTACACCTTC	CASSTTEGGYGYTF
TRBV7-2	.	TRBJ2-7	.	TGTGCCAGCAGCTTACTAGCGACAAGGGGAATAACCTACGAGCAGTACTTC	CASSLLATRGITYEQYF
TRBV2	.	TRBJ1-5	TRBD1	TGTGCCAGCAGTATACAGGGGAGGAATCAGCCCCAGCATTTT	CASSIQGRNQPQHF
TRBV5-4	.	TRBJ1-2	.	TGTGCCAGCAGCTCAGTAAGCGGCTACACCTTC	CASSSVSGYTF
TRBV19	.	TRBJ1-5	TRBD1	TGTGCCAGTAGCGGCGGGACAGCTATATTCGGCAATCAGCCCCAGCATTTT	CASSGGTAIFGNQPQHF
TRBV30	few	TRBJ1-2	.	TGTGCCTGGAGTGTACTTGACGGCTACACCTTC	CAWSVLDGYTF
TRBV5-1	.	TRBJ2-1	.	TGCGCCAGCAGCCCGGGGACCCCTAACGATGAGCAGTTCTTC	CASSPGTPNDEQFF
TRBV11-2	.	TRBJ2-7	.	TGTGCCAGCAGCTTAGAGGTGTCGGGCGAGCAGTACTTC	CASSLEVSGEQYF
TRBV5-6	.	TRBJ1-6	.	TGTGCCAGCAGCTTGGAGGGATATTCACCCCTCCACTTT	CASSLEGYSPLHF
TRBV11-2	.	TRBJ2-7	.	TGTGCCAGCAGCTTCAACAGGGATCGGAACGAGCAGTACTTC	CASSFNRDRNEQYF
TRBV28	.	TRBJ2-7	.	TGTGCCAGCCAAATTCCCGGGACGGGCTCCTACGAGCAGTACTTC	CASQIPGTGSYEQYF
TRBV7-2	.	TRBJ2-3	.	TGTGCCAGCAGCTTAGGGCCGGGGGCGCGAGGAGATACGCAGTATTTT	CASSLGPGARGDTQYF
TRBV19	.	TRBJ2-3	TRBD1	TGTGCCAGTAACGGAGGACAGGGGGCTGGAGATACGCAGTATTTT	CASNGGQGAGDTQYF
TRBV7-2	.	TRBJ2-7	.	TGTGCCAGCAGCTTGAGCTCCTACGAGCAGTACTTC	CASSLSSYEQYF
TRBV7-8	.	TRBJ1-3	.	TGTGCCAGCAGCTTAGTGGTAGGGGTCTCTGGAAACACCATATATTTT	CASSLVVGVSGNTIYF
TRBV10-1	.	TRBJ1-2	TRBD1	TGCGCCAGCTCAGACAGGGGTTATGGCTACACCTTC	CASSDRGYGYTF
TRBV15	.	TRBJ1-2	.	TGTGCCACCAGCAGAGGGGACATCAACTATGGCTACACCTTC	CATSRGDINYGYTF
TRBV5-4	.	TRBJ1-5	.	TGTGCCAGCAGCTTCGGCCAGGGGCCCCAGCATTTT	CASSFGQGPQHF
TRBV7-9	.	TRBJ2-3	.	TGTGCCAGCAGTATCCCGGTCGGTTACACAGATACGCAGTATTTT	CASSIPVGYTDTQYF
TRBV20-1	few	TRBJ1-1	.	TGCAGTGCTAGAGGGCACACTGAAGCTTTCTTT	CSARGHTEAFF
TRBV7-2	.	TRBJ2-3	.	TGTGCCAGCAGCCCATGGGGGGGGACAGCAGGAGATACGCAGTATTTT	CASSPWGGTAGDTQYF
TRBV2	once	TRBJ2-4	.	TGTGCCAGCAGTGACTCAGGGGACATTCAGTACTTC	CASSDSGDIQYF
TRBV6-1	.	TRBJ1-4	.	TGTGCCAGCAGCCAGGGAAATGGAGTTGAAAAACTGTTTTTT	CASSQGNGVEKLFF
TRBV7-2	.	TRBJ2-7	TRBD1	TGTGCCAGCAGCTATGACAGGGGGGGATACTACGAGCAGTACTTC	CASSYDRGGYYEQYF
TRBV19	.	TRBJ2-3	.	TGTGCCAGTAGTATAGATGTGACAGCCTACATTTATACGCAGTATTTT	CASSIDVTAYIYTQYF
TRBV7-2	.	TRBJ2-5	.	TGTGCCAGCAGCTTAGGAGGGACTTCTGCCCAAGAGACCCAGTACTTC	CASSLGGTSAQETQYF
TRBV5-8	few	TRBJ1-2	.	TGTGCCAGCAGCCAAGACTCGGTCGGCTACACCTTC	CASSQDSVGYTF
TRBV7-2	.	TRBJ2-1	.	TGTGCCAGCAGCTTAGGGGGGGGGCTCCCCAATGAGCAGTTCTTC	CASSLGGGLPNEQFF
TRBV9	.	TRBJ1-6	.	TGTGCCAGCAGCGGAGGGGGGAATAATTCACCCCTCCACTTT	CASSGGGNNSPLHF